This T cell receptor beta chain was identified during a study of cytomegalovirus exposure and HLA in healthy donors. Study observations and caveats: Among TCR sequences, most were rare, though some public TCRs appeared in many donors. No immune exposure information besides CMV serostatus was available.

V gave up 2 bases and J gave up 5 bases; unmatched junction bases: 11. Germline V gives CDR1 PRHDT, CDR2 FYEKMQ (reference sequence). This CDR3 is built from 17 residues. PCR employed 60 Vbeta and 13 Jbeta primers. The table came from immunoSEQ multiplex PCR; TCRdb's copy has only in-frame clones and leaves some out. The table lists 95,000 or so clones, approximately 80% of them singletons. To note about this clone: Its antigen is not identified.

The J gene is TRBJ2-1, the V gene TRBV13, with 8 bases identical to TRBD1. The sample consisted of PBMCs. This TCR came from a woman aged 70 to 79 in good health and CMV-seropositive. CDR3 nucleotide sequence: TGTGCCAGCAGCTTACCCAGAAGGAGCAGGGGGCACAATGAGCAGTTCTTC. Protein: CASSLPRRSRGHNEQFF.